The TCR beta chain under discussion was sequenced for a study of T cell repertoires in ileal Crohn's disease. Study-wide background: Patients had a median approximately 7.2-year disease duration, and about 36% were active smokers. Operated complications were stricturing disease (roughly 60%) and penetrating disease (about 40%). About half received postoperative treatment, about a dozen with thiopurines and roughly 20 anti-TNF.

Eligibility required adulthood, ileal or ileocolonic Crohn's disease and indicated ileocolonic resection. The data were produced by immunoSEQ multiplex PCR, yet TCRdb's version contains in-frame clones alone and is incomplete. The sample yields 14,000 or so clones, 70% to 90% seen once. This CDR3 has 14 residues. Germline CDR1 is LGHNT and CDR2 is FRNRAP. With V trimmed by 5 bases and J by 2 bases, 5 bases remained unmatched. The chain employs TRBV12-5 and TRBJ2-5; 7 bases are shared with TRBD1. The source is an adult with Crohn's disease. The material sequenced was ileal tissue. The CDR3: CASGPGTEQETQYF. CDR3 sequence (DNA): TGTGCTAGTGGTCCCGGGACAGAGCAAGAGACCCAGTACTTC.